One T cell receptor beta chain is described in this entry. The data derive from a study of T-cell reconstitution after alpha-beta-depleted transplantation in children. Unique molecular identifiers were used in preparing the TCRbeta library. TCRdb reprocessed the PCR reads via MiXCR and lists one record per CDR3 protein. The sample carries 800,000 to 1,000,000 distinct CDR3 sequences, 25% to 35% recorded once. The ends were cut back, 1 base at V and 9 bases at J, with 7 bases in the middle. Germline lookup yields CDR1 DFQATT and CDR2 SNEGSKA (reference sequence). The CDR3 extends over 11 amino acids. The sequence derives from a boy in the first two years of life who had a stem cell transplant for SCID, so the T cells may come from the graft donor. Material: PBMCs, mostly from graft donor cells, obtained 360 days after TCRalphabeta/CD19-depleted stem cell transplant. The chain combines TRBV20-1 with TRBJ2-1; D might be TRBD2 (5 bases). The chain's CDR3 is CSARVGSEQFF. The CDR3 DNA follows: TGCAGTGCTAGAGTAGGGAGTGAGCAGTTCTTC.